This is a list of T cell receptor beta chains from one sample in a study of blood T cell repertoires in COVID-19. Here immunoSEQ multiplex PCR was the method, and the copy in TCRdb shows in-frame clones only, minus some. The table records 200,000 to 300,000 clones, more than 80% of them present only once. The sample comprised peripheral blood. The receptors derive from a human donor in a cohort sampled during active COVID-19. Both conserved end residues are part of each CDR3. Fields, in order: D gene, J gene, V gene, clone size, CDR3 protein, CDR3 DNA. A D gene is named only where the DNA matches it firmly. Clone size appears in some rows only: once, few, many, or a class for an expanded clone.

.,TRBJ2-3,TRBV10-1,.,CASSPDWRNTDTQYF,TGCGCCAGCAGCCCCGACTGGCGGAACACAGATACGCAGTATTTT
TRBD1,TRBJ1-1,TRBV7-3,.,CASSLRQGNTEAFF,TGTGCCAGCAGCCTCCGACAGGGGAACACTGAAGCTTTCTTT
TRBD1,TRBJ1-5,TRBV5-8,.,CASSLTGGGNQPQHF,TGTGCCAGCAGCTTAACAGGGGGCGGTAATCAGCCCCAGCATTTT
.,TRBJ2-3,TRBV5-1,.,CASTTGTDTQYF,TGCGCCAGCACCACAGGGACAGATACGCAGTATTTT
.,TRBJ1-1,TRBV29-1,.,CSVDRINTEAFF,TGCAGCGTTGACAGGATAAACACTGAAGCTTTCTTT
.,TRBJ2-7,TRBV11-1,many,CASSPRGRGVYEQYF,TGTGCCAGCAGCCCTCGAGGCAGGGGGGTATACGAGCAGTACTTC
.,TRBJ1-6,TRBV24-1,few,CATFQTAPDSYNSPLHF,TGTGCCACCTTTCAGACAGCCCCGGACTCCTATAATTCACCCCTCCACTTT
.,TRBJ1-2,TRBV6-5,few,CATGQNYGYTF,TGTGCCACCGGACAGAACTATGGCTACACCTTC
TRBD1,TRBJ2-7,TRBV5-1,.,CASSLVAGGGSYEQYF,TGCGCCAGCAGCTTGGTCGCAGGGGGTGGCTCCTACGAGCAGTACTTC
TRBD2,TRBJ2-7,TRBV5-4,once,CASSLRTSGYDEQYF,TGTGCCAGCAGCTTGAGGACTAGCGGGTATGACGAGCAGTACTTC
TRBD1,TRBJ1-2,TRBV5-1,.,CASSPRQGADGYTF,TGCGCCAGCAGCCCTCGACAGGGGGCGGATGGCTACACCTTC
.,TRBJ2-2,TRBV3-1/TRBV3-2,.,CASSPLGGNTGELFF,TGTGCCAGCAGCCCGCTGGGGGGTAACACCGGGGAGCTGTTTTTT
TRBD2,TRBJ2-2,TRBV5-1,.,CASSYLAEPNTGELFF,TGCGCCAGCAGCTACCTAGCGGAACCGAACACCGGGGAGCTGTTTTTT
TRBD2,TRBJ2-1,TRBV18,.,CASSPPGLANNEQFF,TGTGCCAGCTCACCACCGGGACTAGCGAACAATGAGCAGTTCTTC
.,TRBJ2-1,TRBV24-1,.,CATSDPSSPTYNEQFF,TGTGCCACCAGTGATCCGAGTTCCCCCACCTACAATGAGCAGTTCTTC
.,TRBJ2-7,TRBV6-1,.,CASSEGASRTYEQYF,TGTGCCAGCAGTGAGGGGGCATCGAGAACCTACGAGCAGTACTTC
TRBD1,TRBJ1-2,TRBV7-9,.,CASSFTGEYGYTF,TGTGCCAGCAGCTTCACAGGGGAGTATGGCTACACCTTC
TRBD1,TRBJ2-3,TRBV4-1,.,CASSQHRGTGTDTQYF,TGCGCCAGCAGCCAACACAGGGGGACGGGCACAGATACGCAGTATTTT
.,TRBJ2-5,TRBV5-4,.,CASSLITAQETQYF,TGTGCCAGCAGCTTGATCACAGCCCAAGAGACCCAGTACTTC
.,TRBJ2-2,TRBV9,.,CATSGTRNTGELFF,TGTGCCACCTCCGGGACAAGGAACACCGGGGAGCTGTTTTTT
.,TRBJ2-7,TRBV20-1,.,CSATRDEQYF,TGCAGTGCTACTAGAGACGAGCAGTACTTC
TRBD2,TRBJ2-2,TRBV5-1,.,CASRSGTSGSSTGELFF,TGCGCCAGCAGATCCGGGACTAGCGGGAGTTCCACCGGGGAGCTGTTTTTT
.,TRBJ2-3,TRBV29-1,.,CSGGRTDTQYF,TGCAGCGGTGGGAGAACAGATACGCAGTATTTT
TRBD1,TRBJ1-4,TRBV19,.,CASSIPTGVGEKLFF,TGTGCCAGTAGTATCCCGACAGGGGTAGGGGAAAAACTGTTTTTT
TRBD1,TRBJ1-1,TRBV19,.,CASNLRGPPDTEAFF,TGTGCCAGTAACCTCAGGGGGCCCCCGGACACTGAAGCTTTCTTT
TRBD2,TRBJ2-1,TRBV9,.,CASSVEAGTRGEQFF,TGTGCCAGCAGCGTAGAAGCGGGGACCAGAGGTGAGCAGTTCTTC
TRBD1,TRBJ1-4,TRBV6-1,.,CASSEAMGQGNEKLFF,TGTGCCAGCAGTGAAGCTATGGGACAGGGGAACGAAAAACTGTTTTTT
.,TRBJ1-1,TRBV30,.,CAWSVKAGLDTEAFF,TGTGCCTGGAGTGTAAAGGCAGGGTTGGACACTGAAGCTTTCTTT
TRBD2,TRBJ2-7,TRBV28,.,CASSFLSGRRDEQYF,TGTGCCAGCAGTTTCCTTAGCGGGAGAAGGGACGAGCAGTACTTC
TRBD1,TRBJ2-1,TRBV9,.,CASSAEQGNEQFF,TGTGCCAGCAGCGCCGAACAGGGGAATGAGCAGTTCTTC
TRBD2,TRBJ2-5,TRBV14,.,CASSQEGSGRETQYF,TGTGCCAGCAGCCAAGAAGGTAGCGGGAGAGAGACCCAGTACTTC
.,TRBJ1-1,TRBV6-4,.,CASSDSTPGYGTEAFF,TGTGCCAGCAGTGACTCGACGCCGGGATACGGCACTGAAGCTTTCTTT
TRBD1,TRBJ2-3,TRBV7-9,.,CASQPGQGTDTQYF,TGTGCCAGCCAACCGGGACAGGGCACAGATACGCAGTATTTT